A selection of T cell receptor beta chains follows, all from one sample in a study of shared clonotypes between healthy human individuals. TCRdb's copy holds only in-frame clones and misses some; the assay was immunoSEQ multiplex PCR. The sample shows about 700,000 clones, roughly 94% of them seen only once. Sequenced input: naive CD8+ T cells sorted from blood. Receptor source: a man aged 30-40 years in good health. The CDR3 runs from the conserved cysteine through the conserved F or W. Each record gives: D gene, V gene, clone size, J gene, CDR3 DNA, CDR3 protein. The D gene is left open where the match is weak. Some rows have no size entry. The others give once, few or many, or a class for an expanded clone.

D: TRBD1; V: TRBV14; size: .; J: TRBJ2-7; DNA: TGTGCCAGCAGTAGGGGGCCTTATAACTACGAGCAGTACTTC; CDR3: CASSRGPYNYEQYF
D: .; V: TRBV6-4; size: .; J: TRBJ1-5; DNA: TGTGCCAGCATTTTAGGGCAGCCCCAGCATTTT; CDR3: CASILGQPQHF
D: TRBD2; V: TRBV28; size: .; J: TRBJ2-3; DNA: TGTGCCAGCAGTTATGCGGGAGAAGTATCAGATACGCAGTATTTT; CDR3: CASSYAGEVSDTQYF
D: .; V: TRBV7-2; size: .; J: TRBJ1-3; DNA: TGTGCCAGCAGCTTAGGAGAGAACTCTGGAAACACCATATATTTT; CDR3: CASSLGENSGNTIYF
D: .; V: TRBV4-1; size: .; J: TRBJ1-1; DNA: TGCGCCAGCAGCCAAGGGGCGGCCACTGAAGCTTTCTTT; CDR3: CASSQGAATEAFF
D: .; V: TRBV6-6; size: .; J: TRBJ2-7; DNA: TGTGCCAGCGGGACGAGTCCTCCTGACGAGCAGTACTTC; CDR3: CASGTSPPDEQYF
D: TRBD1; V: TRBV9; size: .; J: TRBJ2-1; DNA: TGTGCCAGCAGCGTGCCGGGACAGGGACACAATGAGCAGTTCTTC; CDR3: CASSVPGQGHNEQFF
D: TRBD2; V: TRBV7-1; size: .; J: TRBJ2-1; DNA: TGTGCCAGCAGCAATCCGGGACTAACGTACAATGAGCAGTTCTTC; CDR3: CASSNPGLTYNEQFF
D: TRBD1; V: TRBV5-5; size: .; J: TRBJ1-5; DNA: TGTGCCAGCAGCTTGGGCACAGGGGGCGGACAGCCCCAGCATTTT; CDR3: CASSLGTGGGQPQHF
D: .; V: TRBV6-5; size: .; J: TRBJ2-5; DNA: TGTGCCAGCACCGGACAGAATTGGGCCCAGTACTTC; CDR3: CASTGQNWAQYF
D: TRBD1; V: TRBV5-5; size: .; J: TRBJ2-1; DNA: TGTGCCAGCAGCTTGGGACAGGGGAATGAGCAGTTCTTC; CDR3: CASSLGQGNEQFF
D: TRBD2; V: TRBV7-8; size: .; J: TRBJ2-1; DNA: TGTGCCAGCAGCTTAGGTGTTGGCGGGAGCTCCTACAATGAGCAGTTCTTC; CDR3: CASSLGVGGSSYNEQFF
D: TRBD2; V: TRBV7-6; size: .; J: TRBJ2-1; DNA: TGTGCCAGCAGCTCGGGGACTAGCGGCACTAATGAGCAGTTCTTC; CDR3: CASSSGTSGTNEQFF
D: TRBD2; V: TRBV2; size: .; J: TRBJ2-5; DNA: TGTGCCAGCAGCGATATCCGACTAGCGGGAGGGGAGACCCAGTACTTC; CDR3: CASSDIRLAGGETQYF
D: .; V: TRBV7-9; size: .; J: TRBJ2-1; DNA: TGTGCCAGCAGAATAGGCCGGGACTCCCCTTACAATGAGCAGTTCTTC; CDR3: CASRIGRDSPYNEQFF
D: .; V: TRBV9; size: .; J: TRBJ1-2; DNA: TGTGCCAGCAGCGTAGGATCTGTTGGCTACACCTTC; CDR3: CASSVGSVGYTF
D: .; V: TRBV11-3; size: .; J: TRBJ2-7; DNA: TGTGCCAGCAGCTTAGGCCTTCACTACGAGCAGTACTTC; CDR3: CASSLGLHYEQYF
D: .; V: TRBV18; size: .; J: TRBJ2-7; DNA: TGTGCCAGCTCACCACCGATTGGCATGAACGAGCAGTACTTC; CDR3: CASSPPIGMNEQYF
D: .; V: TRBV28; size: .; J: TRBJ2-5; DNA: TGTGCCAGCAGCCCCCGCAAGAGTCTCGCGGGAGAGACCCAGTACTTC; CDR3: CASSPRKSLAGETQYF
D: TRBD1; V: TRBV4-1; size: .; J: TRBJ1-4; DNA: TGCGCCAGCAGCCAAGGACAGGGAATTGGCAAACTGTTTTTT; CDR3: CASSQGQGIGKLFF
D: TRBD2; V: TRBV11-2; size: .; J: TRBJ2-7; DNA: TGTGCCAGCAGCTTAGAGACTAGCGGAGACTACGAGCAGTACTTC; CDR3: CASSLETSGDYEQYF
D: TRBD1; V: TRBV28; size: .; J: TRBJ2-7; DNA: TGTGCCAGCAGTTCCCAGGGACAGCTATTC; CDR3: CASSSQGQLF
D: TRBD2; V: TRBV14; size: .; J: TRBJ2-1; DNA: TGTGCCAGCAGCCAAGACCTGGGAGGGTGGGTTGAGCAGTTCTTC; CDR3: CASSQDLGGWVEQFF
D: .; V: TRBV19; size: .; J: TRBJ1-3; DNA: TGTGCCAGTAGTATAATACTGGCTGGAAACACCATATATTTT; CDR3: CASSIILAGNTIYF
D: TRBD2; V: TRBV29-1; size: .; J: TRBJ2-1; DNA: TGCAGCGTCGAGGGACCTAGACTGGGAGGGAATGAGCAGTTCTTC; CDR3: CSVEGPRLGGNEQFF
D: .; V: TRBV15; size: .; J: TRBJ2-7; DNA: TGTGCCACCAGCAGAGATCGGACCGCGGGGCAGTACTTC; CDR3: CATSRDRTAGQYF
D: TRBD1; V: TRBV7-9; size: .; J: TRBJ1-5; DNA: TGTGCCAGCAGCTTAGAGGGAGGACAGGGCCATCAGCCCCAGCATTTT; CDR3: CASSLEGGQGHQPQHF
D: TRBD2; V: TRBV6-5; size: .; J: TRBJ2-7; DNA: TGTGCCAGCAGTTACGGGGCGGGAGGTTCCTACGAGCAGTACTTC; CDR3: CASSYGAGGSYEQYF
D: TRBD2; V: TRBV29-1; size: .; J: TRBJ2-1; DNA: TGCAGCGTTCCGACTAGCGGACTATACAATGAGCAGTTCTTC; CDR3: CSVPTSGLYNEQFF
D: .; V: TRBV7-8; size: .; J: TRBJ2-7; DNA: TGTGCCAGCAGTAGAGGACGGACCTACGAGCAGTACTTC; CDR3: CASSRGRTYEQYF
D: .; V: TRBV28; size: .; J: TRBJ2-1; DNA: TGTGCCAGCAGTTTTGCGGGGAGAAGGGATGAGCAGTTCTTC; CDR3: CASSFAGRRDEQFF
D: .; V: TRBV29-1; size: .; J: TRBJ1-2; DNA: TGCAGCGTGCCCGGGACATCAACTGTCTATGGCTACACCTTC; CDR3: CSVPGTSTVYGYTF
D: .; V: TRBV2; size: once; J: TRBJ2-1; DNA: TGTGCCAGCAGTCTTACTCTAGACGATGAGCAGTTCTTC; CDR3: CASSLTLDDEQFF
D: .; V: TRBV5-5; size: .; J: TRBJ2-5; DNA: TGTGCCAGCAGCTCGTACCAAGAGACCCAGTACTTC; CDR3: CASSSYQETQYF
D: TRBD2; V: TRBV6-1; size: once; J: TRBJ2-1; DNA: TGTGCCAGCAGTGAAGGGGCAGTCGTGACTAGCGGGTTCTACAATGAGCAGTTCTTC; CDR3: CASSEGAVVTSGFYNEQFF
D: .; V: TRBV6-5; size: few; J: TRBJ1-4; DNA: TGTGCCAGCAGTCATGGAGGGCCTGAAAAACTGTTTTTT; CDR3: CASSHGGPEKLFF
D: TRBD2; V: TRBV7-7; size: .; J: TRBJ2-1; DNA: TGTGCTAGCAGCCTACGGGCTAGCGGGAGGTGGGCCTACAATGAGCAGTTCTTC; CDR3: CASSLRASGRWAYNEQFF
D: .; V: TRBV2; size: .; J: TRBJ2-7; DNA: TGTGCCAGCAGTGAAGGTTGGAGCAGGGGGGCCTACGAGCAGTACTTC; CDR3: CASSEGWSRGAYEQYF
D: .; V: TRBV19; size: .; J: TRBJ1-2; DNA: TGTGCCAGTAGTACATTATATGGCTACACCTTC; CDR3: CASSTLYGYTF
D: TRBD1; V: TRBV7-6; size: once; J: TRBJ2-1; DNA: TGTGCCAGCAGCTTGGGGACAGGGGAAGCGTTCTACAATGAGCAGTTCTTC; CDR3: CASSLGTGEAFYNEQFF